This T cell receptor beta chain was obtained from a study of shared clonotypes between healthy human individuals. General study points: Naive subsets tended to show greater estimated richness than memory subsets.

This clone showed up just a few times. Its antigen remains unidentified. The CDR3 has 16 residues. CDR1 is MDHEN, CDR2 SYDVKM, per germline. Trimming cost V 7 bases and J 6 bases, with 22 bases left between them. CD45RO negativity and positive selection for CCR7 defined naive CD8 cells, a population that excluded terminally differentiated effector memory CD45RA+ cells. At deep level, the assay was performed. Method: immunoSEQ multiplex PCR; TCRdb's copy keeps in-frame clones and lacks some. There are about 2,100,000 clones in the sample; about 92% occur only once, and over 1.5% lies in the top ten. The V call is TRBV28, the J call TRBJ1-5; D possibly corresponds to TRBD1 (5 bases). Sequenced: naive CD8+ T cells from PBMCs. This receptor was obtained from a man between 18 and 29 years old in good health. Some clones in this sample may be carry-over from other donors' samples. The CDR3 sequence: CASTLTGTMGTQPQHF. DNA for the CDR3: TGTGCCAGCACCCTTACTGGTACGATGGGGACTCAGCCCCAGCATTTT.